A single sample gave rise to the 27 T cell receptor beta chains below, sequenced in a study of T cells after yellow fever vaccination. TCRdb analysed the 5' RACE reads with MiXCR anew, one entry per CDR3 protein. The repertoire holds around 25,000 distinct CDR3 sequences, with over 3.5% as singletons. The sample consisted of PBMCs, either bulk or a sorted T-cell subset (CD4+, CD8+, memory, or dextramer-sorted; not recorded which), taken on the day of the yellow fever booster vaccination. The receptors were gathered from a man aged 18 to 30 who received the YFV17D yellow fever vaccine.

This clonotype was recorded many times. The rearrangement links TRBV14 to TRBJ2-7; D might be TRBD1 (5 bases). The ends were cut back, 5 bases at V and 3 bases at J, with 11 bases in the middle. The CDR3 runs 13 residues. Germline values: CDR1 SGHDN, CDR2 FVKESK. This CDR3 is CASSDTGFYEQYV. The CDR3 DNA reads TGTGCCAGCAGCGACACAGGTTTCTACGAGCAGTACGTC.

The table lists this clonotype with many counts. This chain uses TRBV5-1 with TRBJ2-7; no firm D call. The CDR3 sequence is 13 residues long. V lost 0 bases and J 0 bases, leaving 4 bases between the germline ends. CDR1 and CDR2 (germline): SGHRS, YFSETQ. CDR3 DNA: TGCGCCAGCAGCTTGGACGGCTCCTACGAGCAGTACTTC. The encoded protein is CASSLDGSYEQYF.

In its sample, this clonotype was seen a few times. This chain joins TRBV4-2 and TRBJ2-1; 10 bases align to TRBD2. With 3 bases clipped from V and 9 bases from J, the junction kept 8 bases outside the gene matches. Germline V gene lookup returns CDR1 LGHNA and CDR2 YNFKEQ. This CDR3 comprises 15 residues. The CDR3 nucleotides are TGTGCCAGCAGCCAGGGGAGCGGGGGGGCCGTTGAGCAGTTCTTC. It yields the protein CASSQGSGGAVEQFF.

The chain employs TRBV4-2 and TRBJ2-6, with TRBD1 matching 10 bases. This CDR3 spans 18 amino acids. Germline CDR1 is LGHNA and CDR2 is YNFKEQ. V shed 2 bases and J 0 bases; nucleotides not matched to a gene: 4. The CDR3 loop reads CASSQPGQGSSGANVLTF. CDR3 DNA sequence: TGTGCCAGCAGCCAACCGGGACAGGGGAGCTCTGGGGCCAACGTCCTGACTTTC.

This clonotype was found a few times. The gene calls are TRBV7-8 and TRBJ1-2, with D possibly TRBD1 on 5 matching bases. The germline V gene encodes CDR1 SGHVS and CDR2 FQNEAQ. V was cut by 0 bases and J by 4 bases, with 15 bases left in between. This CDR3 region has 16 residues. CDR3 sequence (DNA): TGTGCCAGCAGCTTAGCGCGCGGGCAGGGCAGCTATGGCTACACCTTC. Translated: CASSLARGQGSYGYTF.

The sample holds many counts of this clonotype. The chain combines TRBV10-3 with TRBJ1-1; D not resolved. Trimming shortened V by 0 bases and J by 1 base, and 3 bases separated the two germline ends. Germline lookup yields CDR1 ENHRY and CDR2 SYGVKD. The length of the CDR3 is 13 residues. CDR3: CAISESSNTEAFF. CDR3 nucleotide sequence: TGTGCCATCAGTGAGTCGTCGAACACTGAAGCTTTCTTT.

The sample holds many counts of this clonotype. The rearrangement uses TRBV28 and TRBJ2-6; TRBD1 aligns across 7 bases. The CDR3 loop spans 13 amino acids. V trimming: 5 bases; J trimming: 10 bases; junction bases outside the gene matches: 5. Germline V gives CDR1 MDHEN, CDR2 SYDVKM. CDR3: CASSTGQLNVLTF. The CDR3 DNA follows: TGTGCCAGCAGTACGGGACAGCTGAACGTCCTGACTTTC.

Ten or more counts support this clonotype. V and J are TRBV7-2 and TRBJ2-3, with D maybe TRBD2 (6 bases). V was trimmed by 5 bases and J by 0 bases, leaving 15 bases between them. This CDR3 spans 16 amino acids. CDR1 is SGHTA, CDR2 FQGNSA, per germline. The CDR3 DNA follows: TGTGCCAGCAGCGTCATAGGTGGGACTAGCACAGATACGCAGTATTTT. The encoded protein is CASSVIGGTSTDTQYF.

This clonotype was counted ten times or more. V gene TRBV7-2 combines with J gene TRBJ2-7; D uncertain. CDR1 and CDR2 from the germline V gene are SGHTA and FQGNSA. Trimming removed 5 bases at V and 6 bases at J, with 14 bases between. CDR3 length equals 13 residues. The CDR3 here is CASSLGPAREQYF. The CDR3 DNA sequence: TGTGCCAGCAGCCTCGGGCCCGCGCGCGAGCAGTACTTC.

This clonotype occurred many times. The chain carries TRBV7-9 and TRBJ2-1; 9 nucleotides line up with TRBD2. V dropped 2 bases and J dropped 1; count of bases not matched to a gene: 3. This CDR3 comprises 16 residues. The germline CDR1 and CDR2 sequences are SEHNR and FQNEAQ (reference sequence). This CDR3 reads CASSLSLAGSYNEQFF. CDR3 nucleotide sequence: TGTGCCAGCAGCTTATCGCTAGCGGGGTCCTACAATGAGCAGTTCTTC.

This clonotype was seen a handful of times. The chain combines TRBV5-4 with TRBJ1-4; 7 bases are a match to TRBD1. The CDR3 spans 13 residues. CDR1 and CDR2 from the germline V gene are SGHNT and YYREEE (reference sequence). The junction had 5 bases not matched to a gene; V was cut back by 4 bases and J by 8 bases. The CDR3 protein is CASSTGQAEKLFF. The CDR3 DNA reads as TGTGCCAGCAGCACCGGACAGGCAGAAAAACTGTTTTTT.

V gene TRBV4-3 combines with J gene TRBJ1-5; no reliable D call. The CDR3 length is 15 residues. CDR1 and CDR2 from the germline V gene are LGHNA and YSLEER. Trimming shortened V by 0 bases and J by 3 bases, and 9 bases separated the two germline ends. The CDR3 DNA reads as TGCGCCAGCAGCCAAGATCCCACGATCAATCAGCCCCAGCATTTT. Residues: CASSQDPTINQPQHF.

This clonotype was recorded many times. The chain employs TRBV5-1 and TRBJ1-2; D gene ambiguous. Trimming left V 0 bases short and J 2 bases short, with 8 bases between. The germline gives CDR1 SGHRS, CDR2 YFSETQ. The CDR3 runs to 14 residues. The CDR3 loop is CASSLDRENYGYTF. For the CDR3, the DNA is TGCGCCAGCAGCTTGGATCGGGAAAACTATGGCTACACCTTC.

This clonotype was found many times. The rearrangement joins TRBV5-1 to TRBJ2-1; D ambiguous. CDR1 and CDR2 (germline): SGHRS, YFSETQ. Trimming removed 1 base at V and 8 bases at J, with 16 bases between. The CDR3 sequence is 15 residues long. This chain's CDR3 is CASSLQPLIGHEQFF. CDR3 DNA: TGCGCCAGCAGCTTGCAACCCTTAATAGGCCATGAGCAGTTCTTC.

This clonotype was picked up many times. This chain joins TRBV15 and TRBJ2-5, with D perhaps matching TRBD2 (5 bases). V lost 0 bases, J lost 5 bases, and 7 bases lay in between. The V gene's germline CDR1 is LNHNV and CDR2 YYDKDF (reference sequence). This CDR3 region has 13 residues. CDR3 nucleotides: TGTGCCACCAGCAGAGATTGGAGGGAGACCCAGTACTTC. Its translation: CATSRDWRETQYF.

This clonotype was found many times. The chain uses TRBV20-1 and TRBJ1-2; D is unresolved. Between the trimmed V and J ends, which lost 1 base and 8 bases, there was a span of 11 bases. Germline CDR1 DFQATT, CDR2 SNEGSKA (reference sequence). The CDR3 consists of 12 residues. The CDR3 reads CSARGGGGGYTF. The CDR3 DNA reads TGCAGTGCTAGAGGTGGAGGTGGGGGCTACACCTTC.

The chain combines TRBV5-1 with TRBJ1-1, with D possibly TRBD1 on 5 matching bases. The germline gives CDR1 SGHRS, CDR2 YFSETQ. CDR3 length: 14 residues. Trimming left V 4 bases short and J 4 bases short, with 14 bases between. In nucleotides, the CDR3 is TGCGCCAGCAGCCTGGACCCCGGGGGCACTGAAGCTTTCTTT. It codes for CASSLDPGGTEAFF.

This sequence joins TRBV18 and TRBJ1-2; no definite D call. The CDR3 runs to 14 residues. The V end was cut by 3 bases, the J end by 1 base, with 9 bases between. CDR1 and CDR2 (germline): KGHSH, LQKENI. CDR3 sequence (DNA): TGTGCCAGCTCACCTCGGGAGTTTAACTATGGCTACACCTTC. Translating gives CASSPREFNYGYTF.

Ten or more counts support this clonotype. The rearrangement links TRBV29-1 to TRBJ2-2, with 9 positions matching TRBD1. Germline assignment: CDR1 SQVTM and CDR2 ANQGSEA. There are 17 residues in the CDR3. J lost 5 bases, V lost 0 bases, and 10 bases had no gene match. The CDR3 bases are TGCAGCGTTGAAGACCCAAAAAACAGGGGGCAGACCGGGGAGCTGTTTTTT. Its translation is CSVEDPKNRGQTGELFF.

Many counts were recorded for this clonotype. The chain employs TRBV6-6 and TRBJ2-2; D call uncertain. Trimming removed 2 bases at V and 6 bases at J, with 1 base between. The CDR3 has 11 amino acids. The germline V gene encodes CDR1 MNHNY and CDR2 SVGAGI (reference sequence). CDR3 coding DNA: TGTGCCAGCAGTTACGCCGGGGAGCTGTTTTTT. Amino acid sequence: CASSYAGELFF.

Ten or more counts support this clonotype. V usage is TRBV20-1 and J usage is TRBJ1-1; tentative D call: TRBD1 (5 bases). Germline V lookup: CDR1 DFQATT, CDR2 SNEGSKA (reference sequence). The V end was cut by 2 bases, the J end by 0 bases, with 13 bases between. The CDR3 loop spans 15 amino acids. CDR3 bases: TGCAGTGCTAGATGGGAGAGGGGCATGAACACTGAAGCTTTCTTT. Translated: CSARWERGMNTEAFF.

Many counts were recorded for this clonotype. The CDR3 loop is CASSLEQAGANVLTF. CDR3 bases: TGCGCCAGCAGCTTGGAACAGGCTGGGGCCAACGTCCTGACTTTC. The V call is TRBV5-1, the J call TRBJ2-6, with D possibly being TRBD1 (5 bases). V was trimmed by 0 bases and J by 2 bases, leaving 6 bases between them. CDR1 is SGHRS, CDR2 YFSETQ, per germline. The CDR3 extends over 15 amino acids.

This clonotype showed up many times. The CDR3 DNA follows: TGTGCCAGCTCACGGGCCGGGACAGGGACTAATGAAAAACTGTTTTTT. Translated, it gives CASSRAGTGTNEKLFF. The rearrangement joins TRBV18 to TRBJ1-4; TRBD1 aligns across 9 bases. Trimming cost V 4 bases and J 2 bases; bases outside gene matches: 5. The CDR3 is made up of 16 amino acids. Germline-derived CDR1 and CDR2 are KGHSH and LQKENI. The full variable domain, completed using reference TRBV18 and TRBJ1-4, is NAGVMQNPRHLVRRRGQEARLRCSPMKGHSHVYWYRQLPEEGLKFMVYLQKENIIDESGMPKERFSAEFPKEGPSILRIQQVVRGDSAAYFCASSRAGTGTNEKLFFGSGTQLSVL.

The chain has TRBV18 and TRBJ1-6; TRBD1 might be the D (5 bases). The length of the CDR3 is 15 residues. CDR1 and CDR2 (germline): KGHSH, LQKENI. Trimming took 1 base from V and 6 from J, leaving 10 bases between them. CDR3 in amino acids: CASSPRSTANSPLHF. The CDR3 DNA follows: TGTGCCAGCTCACCACGGTCGACAGCTAATTCACCCCTCCACTTT.

This clonotype has at least ten counts. The genes are TRBV12-3 or TRBV12-4 and TRBJ2-2; D is tentatively TRBD1 or TRBD2 (5 bases each). This CDR3 contains 13 residues. V was trimmed by 5 bases and J by 6 bases, leaving 10 bases between them. DNA for the CDR3: TGTGCCAGCAGTCGCAGGGACCCCGGGGAGCTGTTTTTT. Encoded protein: CASSRRDPGELFF.

This clonotype was counted many times. The chain recombines TRBV6-5 with TRBJ2-5; possible D gene TRBD1, 6 bases. Germline loops: CDR1 MNHEY, CDR2 SVGAGI. The CDR3 runs to 14 residues. V was trimmed by 6 bases and J by 5 bases, leaving 16 bases between them. In DNA, the CDR3 is TGTGCCAGCAGGAGTACAGGGATTTACGAGACCCAGTACTTC. It encodes CASRSTGIYETQYF.

The table lists this clonotype with many counts. V gene TRBV20-1 combines with J gene TRBJ2-1, with D perhaps being TRBD1 or TRBD2 (6 bases each). The germline CDR1 and CDR2 sequences are DFQATT and SNEGSKA (reference sequence). This CDR3 is 14 amino acids long. Trimming left V 3 bases short and J 2 bases short, with 11 bases between. The CDR3 spells CSASGRGPYNEQFF. The CDR3 DNA reads as TGCAGTGCTAGTGGTCGGGGGCCCTACAATGAGCAGTTCTTC.